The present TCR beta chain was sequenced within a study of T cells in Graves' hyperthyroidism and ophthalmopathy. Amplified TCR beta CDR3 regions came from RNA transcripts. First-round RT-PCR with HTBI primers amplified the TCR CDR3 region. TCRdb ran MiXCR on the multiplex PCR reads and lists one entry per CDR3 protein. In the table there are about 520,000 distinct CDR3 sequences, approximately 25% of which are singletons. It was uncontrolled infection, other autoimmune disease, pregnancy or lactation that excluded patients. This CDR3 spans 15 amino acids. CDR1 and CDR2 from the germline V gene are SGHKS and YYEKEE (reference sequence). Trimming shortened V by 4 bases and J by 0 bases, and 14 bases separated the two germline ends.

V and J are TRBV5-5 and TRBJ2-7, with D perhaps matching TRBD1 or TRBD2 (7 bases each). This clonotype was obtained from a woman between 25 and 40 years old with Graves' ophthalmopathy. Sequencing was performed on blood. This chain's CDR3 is CASSPGGAFSYEQYF. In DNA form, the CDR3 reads TGTGCCAGCAGCCCAGGGGGGGCTTTCTCCTACGAGCAGTACTTC.